This T cell receptor (beta chain) was recovered during a study of blood T cells in healthy people across ages (dated by TCRdb to between 2015 and 2017). About the investigation overall: In model experiments, roughly one uniquely barcoded TCR beta cDNA molecule per two T cells was captured by template switching. The study measured age-related changes in TCR beta repertoire diversity using deep sequencing normalized with unique cDNA molecular identifiers. The donors were split into four age groups: young (average around 16 years), middle-aged (39), aged (more than 55) and long-lived (roughly 86). To avoid experimental bias, donors of different ages were randomly spread across the sequencing lanes. Using the same blood draw, the study looked at two additional independent replicas of 1 million unique cDNA reads for two donors, one aged 18 to 30 and the other aged 80 or older. General conclusions and limits of the study: A strong correlation was found between observed TCR beta diversity and the percentage of naive T cells measured by flow cytometry. Conclusive comparison of naive and antigen-experienced compartments was prevented by the profiling of bulk unsorted PBMCs. Compared with the aged group, more naive CD4+ T cells, fewer expanded clones and increased TCR diversity were shown by the long-lived group, suggesting age selection. Because donor CMV infection status was unknown, age-related changes in expanded clonotypes were potentially confounded. As age increased, observed TCR beta diversity per million T cells dropped in a roughly linear way, and a significant reduction was already evident by age 40. Total diversity estimates from one million sequenced T cells were considered lower bounds and underestimates.

The donors were some 39 Caucasian individuals from Russia, aged 6 to 90 years, who were systemically healthy. Each donor gave approximately 9.3 milliliters of peripheral blood, collected into EDTA-treated Vacutainer tubes. PBMCs were isolated by Ficoll-Paque density-gradient centrifugation, with at least 6.5 million obtained per sample. Trizol reagent was used to extract total RNA from the PBMCs, yielding at least 6 micrograms per sample. Naive CD45RAhigh/CD27high T cell percentages were measured by flow cytometry on a PBMC aliquot from every donor. To note about this clonotype: It lacks a known antigen. No base qualities exist here, and no much larger clone lies one base off it.

CDR1 and CDR2, per the germline V gene, are SGHRS and YFSETQ. V is pared back by 0 bases and J by 8 bases, with 12 bases lying between the germline termini. The CDR3 has 15 amino acids, counting the end cysteine and phenylalanine. Here the CDR3 DNA is all that survives: 45 bases in frame from base 1. Library creation used 5' RACE. TCRdb names Illumina HiSeq 2500 as the instrument used. A second PCR of about 7 to 12 cycles was run with a J-beta primer mix and a sample-barcoded 5' primer. Each TCR beta cDNA molecule received a unique molecular identifier from a template-switch 5' adaptor carrying 12 random nucleotides. Each sample yielded at least 2.5 million CDR3-containing paired-end reads. First-strand cDNA was synthesized from all RNA with the Mint cDNA synthesis kit, primed by a TRBC-specific oligonucleotide. After uracil-DNA glycosylase treatment, a first 18-cycle PCR used universal primers M1SS and BC2_uni_R on all cDNA. The authors' pipeline ran thus. For normalization, 1 million high-quality reads were randomly selected from each sample, with every read carrying a distinct molecular identifier. Instead of being binned into consensus sequences, reads with shared molecular identifiers were discarded. MiTCR, set to a Q25 quality threshold and the strictest error-elimination algorithm, was used for CDR3 identification, clonotype clustering and error correction. A nonparametric unseen species model with Euler transformation was used to estimate a lower bound on total TCR beta diversity. TCRdb handled the public reads itself, with Q25 trimming in fastp and clone calling in MiXCR, and kept productive beta chains. One record per CDR3 amino acid sequence lists the most common genes and DNA. TCRdb, not the authors, supplied the V and J calls. This sample has hundreds of thousands of distinct CDR3 sequences in its table, and 40% to 50% of those were observed once. 15% to 25% of the sample rests with the top ten.

The TCR was taken from a man in his 60s in good health. Sequenced: blood. This chain is built from TRBV5-1 and TRBJ1-6; the D region possibly corresponds to TRBD1 (6 bases align). The DNA sequence reads TGCGCCAGCAGCTTGGAGGGCGGGGGCGATTCACCCCTCCACTTT. It is translated as CASSLEGGGDSPLHF.